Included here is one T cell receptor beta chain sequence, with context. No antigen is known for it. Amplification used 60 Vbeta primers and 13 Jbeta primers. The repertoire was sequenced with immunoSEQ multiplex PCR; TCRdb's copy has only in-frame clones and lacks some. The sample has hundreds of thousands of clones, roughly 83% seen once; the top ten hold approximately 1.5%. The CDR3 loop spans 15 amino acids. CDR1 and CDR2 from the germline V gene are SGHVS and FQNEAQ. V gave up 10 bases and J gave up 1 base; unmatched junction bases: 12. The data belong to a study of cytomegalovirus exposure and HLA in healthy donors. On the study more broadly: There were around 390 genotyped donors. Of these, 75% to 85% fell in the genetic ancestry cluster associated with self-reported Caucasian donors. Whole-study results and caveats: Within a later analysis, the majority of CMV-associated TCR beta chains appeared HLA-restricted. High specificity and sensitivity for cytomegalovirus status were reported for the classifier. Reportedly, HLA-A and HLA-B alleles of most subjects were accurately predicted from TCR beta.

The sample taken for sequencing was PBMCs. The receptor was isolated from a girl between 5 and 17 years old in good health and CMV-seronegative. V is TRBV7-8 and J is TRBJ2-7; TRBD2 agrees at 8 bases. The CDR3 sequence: CATGGDSPSSYEQYF. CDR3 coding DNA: TGTGCCACCGGGGGGGATTCCCCATCGTCCTACGAGCAGTACTTC. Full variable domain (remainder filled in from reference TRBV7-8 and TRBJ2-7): GAGVSQSPRYKVAKRGQDVALRCDPISGHVSLFWYQQALGQGPEFLTYFQNEAQLDKSGLPSDRFFAERPEGSVSTLKIQRTQQEDSAVYLCATGGDSPSSYEQYFGPGTRLTVT.